The next 11 T cell receptor beta chains were all read from a single sample in a study of CD8 T cells in ankylosing spondylitis. TCRdb re-called the 5' RACE reads through MiXCR, storing one row per CDR3 protein. Of some 150,000 distinct CDR3 sequences listed, about an eighth were seen once; the top ten hold roughly 4%. The material sequenced was blood, either unsorted or a sorted T cell fraction (not recorded which). All receptors derive from a female donor with ankylosing spondylitis or in good health (not recorded which).

The sample holds a few counts of this clonotype. CDR3 coding DNA: TGTGCCAGCAGTTTGCAGGGAGGGAATTCACCCCTCCACTTT. Amino acid sequence: CASSLQGGNSPLHF. This chain uses TRBV12-3 or TRBV12-4 with TRBJ1-6; D is perhaps TRBD1 (5 bases). The CDR3 extends over 14 amino acids. V lost 3 bases and J lost 7, with 10 bases in between.

At least ten counts were recorded for this clonotype. The rearrangement links TRBV7-2 to TRBJ2-1; 7 bases align to TRBD2. CDR3 length: 14 residues. Germline V gene sequence: CDR1 SGHTA, CDR2 FQGNSA. With V trimmed by 5 bases and J by 4 bases, 5 bases remained unmatched. The CDR3 DNA follows: TGTGCCAGCAGCCGCCGGGAGGTATACAATGAGCAGTTCTTC. Its protein is CASSRREVYNEQFF.

The V gene is TRBV7-9, the J gene TRBJ1-5; 9 nucleotides align to TRBD1. CDR1 is SEHNR, CDR2 FQNEAQ, per germline (reference sequence). The CDR3 runs to 16 residues. The ends lost 2 bases at V and 0 bases at J; junction bases unmatched: 2. The CDR3, as DNA: TGTGCCAGCAGCTTATGGACAGGGGATAGCAATCAGCCCCAGCATTTT. Translated, it gives CASSLWTGDSNQPQHF.

At least ten counts were recorded for this clonotype. V gene TRBV20-1 combines with J gene TRBJ2-3; tentative D call: TRBD2 (5 bases). Germline lookup yields CDR1 DFQATT and CDR2 SNEGSKA (reference sequence). V lost 5 bases, J lost 6 bases, and 12 bases lay in between. The CDR3 is made up of 12 amino acids. CDR3 nucleotides: TGCAGTGCTCTACGGACTCAGGATACGCAGTATTTT. Translated: CSALRTQDTQYF.

This clonotype appeared many times. The V and J genes are TRBV18 and TRBJ2-5; a possible D gene is TRBD1 (6 bases). The CDR3 sequence is 17 residues long. CDR1 and CDR2 from the germline V gene are KGHSH and LQKENI. The ends were cut back, 2 bases at V and 4 bases at J, with 20 bases in the middle. CDR3 loop: CASSPGGRLITTETQYF. The CDR3 nucleotides are TGTGCCAGCTCACCAGGGGGCCGGCTAATAACAACAGAGACCCAGTACTTC.

This clonotype has a count of ten or more. This chain connects TRBV5-1 to TRBJ1-2, with 9 bases that match TRBD1. The germline gives CDR1 SGHRS, CDR2 YFSETQ. CDR3 size: 17 residues. J was trimmed by 5 bases and V by 2 bases; bases with no gene match: 13. The CDR3 coding sequence is TGCGCCAGCAGCTTAACAGGGGGCGATACCCGCAAGTATGGCTACACCTTC. Its translation is CASSLTGGDTRKYGYTF.

Only a few counts were recorded for this clonotype. The chain links TRBV20-1 to TRBJ2-7, with TRBD2 as a possible D gene (6 bases). Germline V gene data show CDR1 as DFQATT and CDR2 as SNEGSKA (reference sequence). Trimming left V 1 base short and J 0 bases short, with 10 bases between. The CDR3 spans 14 residues. CDR3 coding DNA: TGCAGTGCTAGAGTCCCCGGGGGCTCCTACGAGCAGTACTTC. Residues: CSARVPGGSYEQYF.

This clonotype was counted at least ten times. The chain couples TRBV12-3 or TRBV12-4 to TRBJ1-5; 7 bases agree with TRBD1. V gave up 2 bases and J gave up 4 bases; unmatched junction bases: 8. This CDR3 comprises 16 residues. The CDR3 DNA reads as TGTGCCAGCAGTTTATTGACAGGGTCCTCTAATCAGCCCCAGCATTTT. It translates to CASSLLTGSSNQPQHF.

The table lists this clonotype with a few counts. The CDR3 DNA reads as TGTGCCAGCAGCTCAATCCTTTTAGAGAACATTCAGTACTTC. Translated, it gives CASSSILLENIQYF. V usage is TRBV7-8 and J usage is TRBJ2-4; unclear D gene. Trimming took 4 bases from V and 7 from J, leaving 14 bases between them. Per the germline V gene, CDR1 is SGHVS and CDR2 is FQNEAQ. The CDR3 totals 14 residues. The whole variable domain, remainder taken from reference TRBV7-8 and TRBJ2-4, is GAGVSQSPRYKVAKRGQDVALRCDPISGHVSLFWYQQALGQGPEFLTYFQNEAQLDKSGLPSDRFFAERPEGSVSTLKIQRTQQEDSAVYLCASSSILLENIQYFGAGTRLSVL.

This clonotype appeared many times. The chain is built from TRBV29-1 and TRBJ2-1; 10 bases line up with TRBD1. Germline CDR1 is SQVTM and CDR2 is ANQGSEA. V gave up 6 bases and J gave up 4 bases; unmatched junction bases: 6. The CDR3 spans 14 residues. DNA of the CDR3: TGCAGCGTATCCGGGACAGGGGTTTACAATGAGCAGTTCTTC. It specifies CSVSGTGVYNEQFF.

This clonotype was counted only a few times. The genes are TRBV30 and TRBJ2-7; maybe TRBD1 (6 bases). Trimming pared 1 base from V and 2 bases from J, leaving 12 bases between. The CDR3 runs 14 residues. Germline V lookup: CDR1 GTSNPN, CDR2 SVGIG (reference sequence). The CDR3 loop reads CAWSDGQWAYEQYF. CDR3 coding DNA: TGTGCCTGGAGTGACGGACAGTGGGCCTACGAGCAGTACTTC.